The 29 T cell receptor beta chains listed next were all sequenced from one sample in a study of beta chain features in type 1 diabetes. Every isolated RNA sample was fully reverse transcribed, so sequencing captured expressed TCRB transcripts. The repertoire was sequenced with immunoSEQ multiplex PCR; TCRdb's copy has only in-frame clones and lacks some. This table holds under 400,000 clones, 10% to 15% found once. Sequencing was done on a sample of naive CD4+ T cells from blood. The receptors come from a man between 18 and 29 years old in good health.

This clone was seen more than once but under ten times. The rearrangement links TRBV7-2 to TRBJ2-5, with 9 positions matching TRBD2. The CDR3 is 16 residues long. J gave up 2 bases and V 7 bases, and 11 bases lay outside the gene matches. The germline V gene has CDR1 SGHTA and CDR2 FQGNSA. The CDR3 is CASTPRWRGGQETQYF. The CDR3 DNA reads as TGTGCCAGCACCCCCCGGTGGCGGGGGGGACAAGAGACCCAGTACTTC.

This clone appeared a few times. V usage is TRBV7-2 and J usage is TRBJ1-6; D may be TRBD1 (5 bases). The CDR3 sequence is 15 residues long. Trimming left V 1 base short and J 7 bases short, with 11 bases between. Germline CDR1 is SGHTA and CDR2 is FQGNSA. The CDR3 DNA is TGTGCCAGCAGCTTAGAGGCAGGGCGAAATTCACCCCTCCACTTT. It specifies CASSLEAGRNSPLHF.

This rearrangement joins TRBV7-9 to TRBJ2-1, with 10 bases lining up with TRBD1. The CDR3 extends over 18 amino acids. The germline V gene has CDR1 SEHNR and CDR2 FQNEAQ (reference sequence). V dropped 0 bases and J dropped 5; count of bases not matched to a gene: 10. CDR3 sequence: CASSLANLGQGVNNEQFF. As DNA, the CDR3 is TGTGCCAGCAGCTTAGCGAATTTAGGACAGGGGGTCAACAATGAGCAGTTCTTC.

This clone was seen many times. V is TRBV9 and J is TRBJ2-1, with D possibly matching TRBD2 (6 bases). CDR3 length: 13 amino acids. Trimming pared 2 bases from V and 9 bases from J, leaving 12 bases between. CDR1 is SGDLS, CDR2 YYNGEE, per germline. CDR3: CASSVGSWGEQFF. In nucleotides, the CDR3 is TGTGCCAGCAGCGTCGGGAGTTGGGGTGAGCAGTTCTTC.

There are a few counts of this clone. The chain joins TRBV29-1 to TRBJ2-7; 7 nucleotides agree with TRBD2. This CDR3 has 15 residues. CDR1 is SQVTM, CDR2 ANQGSEA, per germline. The trim removed 6 bases at V and 4 bases at J, leaving 15 bases unmatched. DNA of the CDR3: TGCAGCGTGAAAGAGACTAGCTTCCCCCGATACGAGCAGTACTTC. It specifies CSVKETSFPRYEQYF.

V is TRBV6-5 and J is TRBJ2-7; 10 positions agree with TRBD1. The trim removed 2 bases at V and 4 bases at J, leaving 5 bases unmatched. The CDR3 loop spans 15 amino acids. Germline V CDR1 and CDR2: MNHEY, SVGAGI. CDR3 residues: CASSYTGTGAYEQYF. CDR3 nucleotide sequence: TGTGCCAGCAGTTACACCGGGACAGGGGCTTACGAGCAGTACTTC.

This clone came up a few times. The CDR3 nucleotides read TGCAGCGTTGCCCGGGGGAGGGGAGATACGCAGTATTTT. As protein: CSVARGRGDTQYF. V and J are TRBV29-1 and TRBJ2-3, with 7 bases fitting TRBD2. V lost 4 bases to trimming and J lost 5 bases; unmatched junction nucleotides: 6. CDR3 length: 13 amino acids. The germline V gene encodes CDR1 SQVTM and CDR2 ANQGSEA.

This chain connects TRBV28 to TRBJ2-7; a weak D match, TRBD1 (7 bases). V was shortened by 4 bases and J by 3 bases, with 19 bases between the two germline ends. Germline-derived CDR1 and CDR2 are MDHEN and SYDVKM. The CDR3 is 16 amino acids. CDR3 nucleotides: TGTGCCAGCAGTTACCCGCGGTGGCAGGGGGGCTACGAGCAGTACTTC. Its protein is CASSYPRWQGGYEQYF.

V gene TRBV5-1 combines with J gene TRBJ1-1; TRBD1 matches 8 bases. The CDR3 is 14 amino acids. Germline lookup yields CDR1 SGHRS and CDR2 YFSETQ. Trimming cost V 1 base and J 6 bases; bases outside gene matches: 5. CDR3 DNA: TGCGCCAGCAGCTTGACAGGGGGAAACTCTGAAGCTTTCTTT. Its translation: CASSLTGGNSEAFF.

This chain joins TRBV7-2 and TRBJ2-7; TRBD2 agrees at 8 bases. The germline CDR1 and CDR2 sequences are SGHTA and FQGNSA. V was pared by 2 bases and J by 5 bases, with 14 bases of the junction left unmatched. This CDR3 is 17 amino acids long. For the CDR3, the DNA is TGTGCCAGCAGCTTAAGCTTGGGGGGCGGGAGGCCCCACGAGCAGTACTTC. Its protein is CASSLSLGGGRPHEQYF.

The rearrangement uses TRBV27 and TRBJ1-5, with D perhaps TRBD1 (6 bases). Deletions cut 3 bases from V and 7 bases from J, with 13 bases between. CDR3 size: 14 residues. Germline CDR1 and CDR2: MNHEY and SMNVEV (reference sequence). The CDR3 DNA follows: TGTGCCAGCAGTTTCTCGGGGGGGCGACAGCCCCAGCATTTT. The encoded protein is CASSFSGGRQPQHF.

This clone turned up a few times. J is TRBJ2-7 and V is TRBV5-4; 11 bases agree with TRBD1. J lost 5 bases, V lost 1 base, and 5 bases had no gene match. CDR1 and CDR2 (germline): SGHNT, YYREEE (reference sequence). This CDR3 is 15 amino acids long. Here the CDR3 DNA reads TGTGCCAGCAGCTTGTTTGGACAGGGGGCCCACGAGCAGTACTTC. Its protein product is CASSLFGQGAHEQYF.

V gene TRBV18 combines with J gene TRBJ1-1; weak D call: TRBD1 (6 bases). V was pared by 2 bases and J by 0 bases, with 10 bases between. CDR3 size: 15 residues. From germline, CDR1 is KGHSH and CDR2 LQKENI. The CDR3, as DNA: TGTGCCAGCTCACCAAAACAGGGATTGAACACTGAAGCTTTCTTT. It codes for CASSPKQGLNTEAFF.

Here the CDR3 reads CASREQDFDYEQYF. In DNA form, the CDR3 reads TGTGCCAGCAGAGAACAGGATTTTGACTACGAGCAGTACTTC. The rearrangement joins TRBV2 to TRBJ2-7; perhaps TRBD1 as D (5 bases). The V end lost 6 bases, the J end lost 3 bases, and 15 bases lay between the germline ends. The germline gives CDR1 SNHLY, CDR2 FYNNEI. This CDR3 contains 14 residues.

The rearrangement links TRBV4-1 to TRBJ2-5, with 8 positions matching TRBD2. The CDR3 runs 17 residues. Germline loops: CDR1 MGHRA, CDR2 YSYEKL. With V trimmed by 2 bases and J by 3 bases, 11 bases remained unmatched. CDR3 amino acids: CASSQTMGLVGKETQYF. The CDR3 nucleotides read TGCGCCAGCAGCCAAACGATGGGACTAGTGGGAAAAGAGACCCAGTACTTC.

There are a few counts of this clone. This rearrangement joins TRBV9 to TRBJ2-1; D is unresolved. The V and J ends lost 1 base and 9 bases respectively, with 17 bases between them. The germline gives CDR1 SGDLS, CDR2 YYNGEE. This CDR3 has 15 amino acids. For the CDR3, the DNA is TGTGCCAGCAGCGTAAATCTCGGAGCAGCCTCTGAGCAGTTCTTC. This codes for CASSVNLGAASEQFF.

The rearrangement uses TRBV7-3 and TRBJ2-3, with 10 positions matching TRBD2. This CDR3 spans 15 amino acids. V dropped 5 bases and J dropped 4; count of bases not matched to a gene: 6. Germline CDR1 and CDR2: SGHTA and FQGTGA. The CDR3 DNA is TGTGCCAGCAGCCCCGGGACTAGCGAAGCAGATACGCAGTATTTT. It translates to CASSPGTSEADTQYF.

This clone was found a few times. This CDR3 is CASSQTGGETQYF. In DNA form, the CDR3 reads TGCGCCAGCAGCCAGACAGGGGGAGAGACCCAGTACTTC. The chain has TRBV5-1 and TRBJ2-5; 9 bases agree with TRBD1. CDR1 and CDR2 from the germline V gene are SGHRS and YFSETQ. Losses at the gene ends were 4 bases for V and 4 bases for J; bases not matched to a gene: 2. The CDR3 runs 13 residues.

The chain has TRBV5-6 and TRBJ2-7; 7 nucleotides align to TRBD1. The CDR3 spans 14 residues. V shed 4 bases, J shed 5 bases, and the junction held 9 bases outside the gene matches. Germline lookup yields CDR1 SGHDT and CDR2 YYEEEE. The CDR3 here is CASSRGNRGHEQYF. CDR3 nucleotides: TGTGCCAGCAGCCGCGGAAACAGGGGCCACGAGCAGTACTTC.

The rearrangement joins TRBV15 to TRBJ1-2; D is unclear. The CDR3 is 14 amino acids. Deletions cut 0 bases from V and 8 bases from J, with 13 bases between. Germline CDR1 LNHNV, CDR2 YYDKDF (reference sequence). The DNA for the CDR3 is TGTGCCACCAGCAGAGATAGAGCGGTTGTAGGCTACACCTTC. Translation gives CATSRDRAVVGYTF.

CDR3 in amino acids: CAWGSGFSGNTIYF. The CDR3 DNA is TGTGCCTGGGGGAGTGGTTTCTCTGGAAACACCATATATTTT. J is TRBJ1-3 and V is TRBV30; D remains unclear. V lost 5 bases to trimming and J lost 0 bases, with 11 bases between them. This CDR3 is 14 amino acids long. In germline, CDR1 is GTSNPN, CDR2 SVGIG (reference sequence).

The chain joins TRBV30 to TRBJ1-6; a possible D gene is TRBD1 (6 bases). Germline V gene sequence: CDR1 GTSNPN, CDR2 SVGIG (reference sequence). The CDR3 runs to 15 residues. The V gene lost 0 bases and the J gene lost 7 bases, with 13 bases spanning the gap. The CDR3 region has the DNA TGTGCCTGGAGTGTCGTATCAGGGGACAATTCACCCCTCCACTTT. Translated, it gives CAWSVVSGDNSPLHF.

The rearrangement joins TRBV7-9 to TRBJ2-2; 9 positions agree with TRBD2. Per germline, CDR1 SEHNR and CDR2 FQNEAQ (reference sequence). J was trimmed by 2 bases and V by 8 bases; bases with no gene match: 3. The CDR3 runs to 14 residues. CDR3 in amino acids: CASRAGGNTGELFF. The DNA of the CDR3 is TGTGCCAGCCGAGCGGGGGGAAACACCGGGGAGCTGTTTTTT.

In this sample, this clone turned up a few times. The chain recombines TRBV5-4 with TRBJ2-7; D not certain. This CDR3 has 15 residues. CDR1 and CDR2 (germline): SGHNT, YYREEE (reference sequence). With 0 bases removed from V and 2 bases from J, the gap between germline ends came to 12 bases. The CDR3 DNA sequence: TGTGCCAGCAGCTTGGCCGACATGCCGGCCTACGAGCAGTACTTC. Its translation: CASSLADMPAYEQYF.

The J gene is TRBJ2-2, the V gene TRBV9; 9 bases match TRBD1. V lost 0 bases and J lost 7; bases outside the gene matches: 7. This CDR3 spans 16 amino acids. Per the germline V gene, CDR1 is SGDLS and CDR2 is YYNGEE. CDR3 protein: CASSVVSGQGGGELFF. In DNA, the CDR3 is TGTGCCAGCAGCGTAGTTTCGGGACAGGGTGGCGGGGAGCTGTTTTTT.

There are a few counts of this clone. The chain joins TRBV29-1 to TRBJ1-1, with TRBD1 matching 8 bases. The CDR3 has 15 residues. Trimming cost V 5 bases and J 3 bases; bases outside gene matches: 11. CDR1 and CDR2 from the germline V gene are SQVTM and ANQGSEA. The CDR3 region is CSVYGQGVEYTEAFF. CDR3 DNA sequence: TGCAGCGTTTATGGACAGGGAGTTGAATACACTGAAGCTTTCTTT. The entire variable domain, with the rest obtained from reference TRBV29-1 and TRBJ1-1, is as follows: SAVISQKPSRDICQRGTSLTIQCQVDSQVTMMFWYRQQPGQSLTLIATANQGSEATYESGFVIDKFPISRPNLTFSTLTVSNMSPEDSSIYLCSVYGQGVEYTEAFFGQGTRLTVV.

This clone was found a few times. Here the CDR3 DNA reads TGTGGGACTAGCGGGAGTCTGGGGGATACGCAGTATTTT. It is translated as CGTSGSLGDTQYF. V usage is TRBV19 and J usage is TRBJ2-3, with 13 positions matching TRBD2. This CDR3 comprises 13 residues. Germline loops: CDR1 LNHDA, CDR2 SQIVND (reference sequence).

Notes on this clone: The same CDR3 arises from other DNA sequences in this sample as well. The chain recombines TRBV7-3 with TRBJ2-3; TRBD2 matches 10 bases. Germline V gene sequence: CDR1 SGHTA, CDR2 FQGTGA. CDR3 length: 14 amino acids. Germline trimming cut 5 bases from V and 4 bases from J; bases unmatched to any gene: 3. CDR3 DNA: TGTGCCAGCAGCCTTGGGACTAGCGCAGATACGCAGTATTTT. Translating gives CASSLGTSADTQYF.

To note about this clone: Other DNA sequences in this specimen translate into the identical CDR3. The chain joins TRBV18 to TRBJ1-5, with 9 positions matching TRBD1. Trimming cost V 3 bases and J 5 bases; bases outside gene matches: 5. The CDR3 is 15 residues long. The germline V gene encodes CDR1 KGHSH and CDR2 LQKENI. The DNA for the CDR3 is TGTGCCAGCTCACCGCCGGGACAGGGAGATCAGCCCCAGCATTTT. It is translated as CASSPPGQGDQPQHF.